These 20 T cell receptor beta chains were sequenced from one sample in a study of OX40 agonist ivuxolimab in advanced cancers. Sequenced by immunoSEQ multiplex PCR; TCRdb stores in-frame clones only, minus some. Of about 80,000 clones in the sample, around nine tenths were seen once. Here the sequenced sample was CD4+ or CD8+ T cells sorted from blood, taken in a trial of the OX40 agonist ivuxolimab. These receptors were obtained from an adult with an advanced solid tumor such as melanoma, head and neck, liver or kidney cancer.

The chain uses TRBV18 and TRBJ1-1; D gene ambiguous. Between the trimmed V and J ends, which lost 2 bases and 2 bases, there was a span of 9 bases. This CDR3 is built from 14 residues. Germline CDR1 is KGHSH and CDR2 is LQKENI. CDR3 residues: CASSPAGINTEAFF. The CDR3, as DNA: TGTGCCAGCTCACCAGCGGGAATAAACACTGAAGCTTTCTTT.

There are a few counts of this clone. This sequence joins TRBV5-6 and TRBJ2-1; TRBD1 aligns across 9 bases. The germline CDR1 and CDR2 sequences are SGHDT and YYEEEE. Losses at the gene ends were 3 bases for V and 7 bases for J; bases not matched to a gene: 11. The CDR3 loop spans 16 amino acids. The CDR3 nucleotides are TGTGCCAGCAGCTGGGGGTGGGACAGGGAGGGAAATGAGCAGTTCTTC. Its translation: CASSWGWDREGNEQFF.

This clone was seen a handful of times. The chain combines TRBV19 with TRBJ1-5, with D perhaps TRBD1 (5 bases). Germline assignment: CDR1 LNHDA and CDR2 SQIVND (reference sequence). This CDR3 has 14 residues. V was shortened by 5 bases and J by 6 bases, with 14 bases between the two germline ends. Here the CDR3 reads CASSAGLPSQPQHF. In DNA, the CDR3 is TGTGCCAGTAGTGCAGGGCTGCCCAGTCAGCCCCAGCATTTT. The entire variable domain, with the rest obtained from reference TRBV19 and TRBJ1-5, is as follows: DGGITQSPKYLFRKEGQNVTLSCEQNLNHDAMYWYRQDPGQGLRLIYYSQIVNDFQKGDIAEGYSVSREKKESFPLTVTSAQKNPTAFYLCASSAGLPSQPQHFGDGTRLSIL.

The chain joins TRBV7-3 to TRBJ1-1; the D gene is possibly TRBD1 (5 bases). Trimming removed 6 bases from V and 5 bases from J, with 16 bases in between. The germline V gene has CDR1 SGHTA and CDR2 FQGTGA. The CDR3 is 14 amino acids. CDR3 in DNA: TGTGCCAGCAGGACCCAGCGGCAGGGAACTGAAGCTTTCTTT. Translating it yields CASRTQRQGTEAFF.

V is TRBV28 and J is TRBJ1-5; a weak D match, TRBD1 (6 bases). The CDR3 has 14 residues. Germline V CDR1 and CDR2: MDHEN, SYDVKM. V lost 3 bases and J 6 bases, leaving 12 bases between the germline ends. The CDR3 sequence is CASSFPDRFQPQHF. The CDR3 DNA reads as TGTGCCAGCAGTTTCCCCGACAGGTTTCAGCCCCAGCATTTT.

The chain carries TRBV15 and TRBJ2-5; 7 bases align to TRBD2. Trimming cost V 0 bases and J 1 base; bases outside gene matches: 5. The CDR3 is 16 residues long. Germline V gives CDR1 LNHNV, CDR2 YYDKDF (reference sequence). The CDR3 region has the DNA TGTGCCACCAGCAGAGATGGGGGGGTGGCCCAAGAGACCCAGTACTTC. It is translated as CATSRDGGVAQETQYF. Based on the CDR3 plus reference TRBV15 and TRBJ2-5, the full variable domain is DAMVIQNPRYQVTQFGKPVTLSCSQTLNHNVMYWYQQKSSQAPKLLFHYYDKDFNNEADTPDNFQSRRPNTSFCFLDIRSPGLGDTAMYLCATSRDGGVAQETQYFGPGTRLLVL.

This clone showed up just a few times. The chain employs TRBV5-1 and TRBJ2-1; the match to TRBD2 covers 12 bases. This CDR3 spans 15 amino acids. Germline loops: CDR1 SGHRS, CDR2 YFSETQ. V shed 5 bases, J shed 8 bases, and the junction held 8 bases outside the gene matches. This chain's CDR3 is CASRNLAGGPYEQFF. DNA for the CDR3: TGCGCCAGCAGGAACCTAGCGGGGGGGCCTTATGAGCAGTTCTTC.

The chain couples TRBV19 to TRBJ2-3; perhaps D is TRBD1 or TRBD2 (5 bases each). The CDR3 length is 17 residues. V dropped 7 bases and J dropped 3 bases, with 23 bases sitting between them. CDR1 is LNHDA, CDR2 SQIVND, per germline (reference sequence). CDR3 nucleotide sequence: TGTGCCAGTACCCCGACCCCGGGACCGACGCCAACAGATACGCAGTATTTT. Its protein is CASTPTPGPTPTDTQYF.

This chain joins TRBV6-6 and TRBJ1-2; D is ambiguous. Trimming shortened V by 6 bases and J by 0 bases, and 17 bases separated the two germline ends. CDR3 size: 16 residues. Germline CDR1 reads MNHNY; CDR2 reads SVGAGI (reference sequence). This chain's CDR3 is CASRPRYLPANYGYTF. The CDR3 DNA reads TGTGCCAGCAGACCACGATACCTTCCAGCTAACTATGGCTACACCTTC.

This clone has more than one count but fewer than ten. The chain employs TRBV2 and TRBJ2-7; D remains ambiguous. This CDR3 is built from 12 residues. V was pared by 5 bases and J by 0 bases, with 5 bases between. Germline V gene lookup returns CDR1 SNHLY and CDR2 FYNNEI. CDR3 coding DNA: TGTGCCAGCAGTTTGAGCTCCTACGAGCAGTACGTC. Its protein is CASSLSSYEQYV.

V usage is TRBV7-2 and J usage is TRBJ1-3; D is unresolved. The V and J ends lost 8 bases and 7 bases respectively, with 18 bases between them. CDR3 length: 14 residues. CDR1 SGHTA and CDR2 FQGNSA come from the germline V gene. CDR3 bases: TGTGCCAGCGAAATGGCCCTCAATCAGAACACCATATATTTT. Translated, it gives CASEMALNQNTIYF.

The chain uses TRBV7-9 and TRBJ1-1; 7 bases are a match to TRBD1. Losses at the gene ends were 6 bases for V and 3 bases for J; bases not matched to a gene: 7. The CDR3 length is 14 residues. Germline-derived CDR1 and CDR2 are SEHNR and FQNEAQ (reference sequence). The CDR3 protein is CASRVQGRYTEAFF. The CDR3 DNA reads TGTGCCAGCAGGGTACAGGGGAGGTACACTGAAGCTTTCTTT.

The V call is TRBV11-2, the J call TRBJ2-1; TRBD2 matches at 13 bases. Per the germline V gene, CDR1 is SGHAT and CDR2 is FQNNGV. The CDR3 contains 16 residues. V trimming: 2 bases; J trimming: 9 bases; junction bases outside the gene matches: 7. CDR3 in DNA: TGTGCCAGCAGCTTATCCGGACTAGCGGGGGTAGGTGAGCAGTTCTTC. This sequence encodes CASSLSGLAGVGEQFF.

There are a few counts of this clone. This rearrangement joins TRBV5-1 to TRBJ2-7; TRBD1 matches 11 bases. The CDR3 length is 14 residues. Germline values: CDR1 SGHRS, CDR2 YFSETQ. V lost 4 bases to trimming and J lost 3 bases; unmatched junction nucleotides: 3. CDR3 sequence reads: CASSRGTGGYEQYF. The CDR3 coding sequence is TGCGCCAGCAGCAGGGGGACAGGGGGCTACGAGCAGTACTTC.

V and J are TRBV6-5 and TRBJ1-1; 7 nucleotides agree with TRBD1. Germline CDR1 is MNHEY and CDR2 is SVGAGI. The CDR3 consists of 14 residues. The V and J ends lost 5 bases and 3 bases, in that order; junction bases with no gene match: 6. DNA of the CDR3: TGTGCCAGCAGTCACAGGGGTAGGGACACTGAAGCTTTCTTT. Its translation: CASSHRGRDTEAFF.

V is TRBV6-5 and J is TRBJ2-1; D tentatively fits TRBD1 or TRBD2 (6 bases each). This CDR3 has 14 amino acids. Germline CDR1 is MNHEY and CDR2 is SVGAGI. V shed 6 bases and J shed 12 bases, with 21 bases lying between them. The CDR3 region has the DNA TGTGCCAGCAGGGGGGGCAACAGGGCGATGGGGCAGTTCTTC. Protein: CASRGGNRAMGQFF.

This chain uses TRBV19 with TRBJ1-2; D remains ambiguous. V was trimmed by 6 bases and J by 2 bases, leaving 7 bases between them. Germline values: CDR1 LNHDA, CDR2 SQIVND (reference sequence). The CDR3 runs 12 residues. CDR3 region: CASREKNYGYTF. CDR3 in DNA: TGTGCCAGTAGGGAAAAGAACTATGGCTACACCTTC.

V gene TRBV7-9 combines with J gene TRBJ1-6; 10 positions agree with TRBD1. Germline trimming cut 6 bases from V and 9 bases from J; bases unmatched to any gene: 11. CDR1 and CDR2 from the germline V gene are SEHNR and FQNEAQ (reference sequence). The CDR3 extends over 16 amino acids. For the CDR3, the DNA is TGTGCCAGCAGTATCAAGGGGGGGACAGGGGTTTCACCCCTCCACTTT. Its protein product is CASSIKGGTGVSPLHF.

This clone was observed a single time. The chain employs TRBV5-8 and TRBJ2-1, with unresolved D. Germline CDR1 reads SGHTS; CDR2 reads YDEGEE. The CDR3 consists of 15 residues. V lost 4 bases, J lost 10 bases, and 21 bases lay in between. Here the CDR3 reads CASSLRQFQNREQFF. The CDR3 DNA reads TGTGCCAGCAGCCTCAGGCAGTTCCAGAATAGGGAGCAGTTCTTC.

This rearrangement joins TRBV7-6 to TRBJ2-5; D gene unclear. The CDR3 totals 14 residues. With 0 bases removed from V and 5 bases from J, the gap between germline ends came to 10 bases. Germline CDR1 reads SGHVS; CDR2 reads FNYEAQ. CDR3 loop: CASSLAMGTETQYF. Here the CDR3 DNA reads TGTGCCAGCAGCTTAGCGATGGGTACTGAGACCCAGTACTTC.